A selection of T cell receptor beta chains follows, all from one sample in a study of T-cell memory formation after mild COVID-19. TCRdb reanalysed the 5' RACE reads using MiXCR and keeps one entry per CDR3 protein. The data contain about 210,000 distinct CDR3 sequences, over 9.5% of them seen just once; the ten biggest clones take up just over 3%. The sequenced sample consisted of PBMCs or a T cell subset sorted from them (not recorded which). These receptors were obtained from a man aged 18 to 29 who had mild COVID-19 (a few samples of this study predate the infection). Cell type and time point are not known. CDR3s include the opening cysteine and the closing phenylalanine or tryptophan. A D gene is named only where the DNA matches it firmly. Rows give clone size only sometimes, using once, few, many, or a class for an expanded clone.

j_call: TRBJ1-5
v_call: TRBV7-2
d_call: -
cdr3_length: 16
clone_size: -
cdr3_nt: TGTGCCAGCAGCTTAGTCTGGGGCGGAGGCAATCAGCCCCAGCATTTT
cdr3_aa: CASSLVWGGGNQPQHF

j_call: TRBJ1-3
v_call: TRBV4-3
d_call: -
cdr3_length: 15
clone_size: once
cdr3_nt: TGCGCCAGCAGCCTCTCCTTGGGACTTGGAAACACCATATATTTT
cdr3_aa: CASSLSLGLGNTIYF

j_call: TRBJ2-5
v_call: TRBV7-2
d_call: TRBD2
cdr3_length: 15
clone_size: many
cdr3_nt: TGTGCCAGCAGCCGCTCGCCGGGGGGGTGGGAGACCCAGTACTTC
cdr3_aa: CASSRSPGGWETQYF

j_call: TRBJ2-2
v_call: TRBV24-1
d_call: -
cdr3_length: 15
clone_size: -
cdr3_nt: TGTGCCACCAGTGATTTTCCAGGGAAGGGCGGGGAGCTGTTTTTT
cdr3_aa: CATSDFPGKGGELFF

j_call: TRBJ1-2
v_call: TRBV24-1
d_call: -
cdr3_length: 12
clone_size: -
cdr3_nt: TGTGCCACCAGTGATTCCCGGAGGGGCTACACCTTC
cdr3_aa: CATSDSRRGYTF

j_call: TRBJ1-4
v_call: TRBV10-3
d_call: -
cdr3_length: 12
clone_size: -
cdr3_nt: TGTGCCATCAGTGAGACGCGAGAAAAACTGTTTTTT
cdr3_aa: CAISETREKLFF

j_call: TRBJ2-5
v_call: TRBV7-3
d_call: -
cdr3_length: 14
clone_size: many
cdr3_nt: TGTGCCAGCAGCTTAACGTCCCCCGAAGAGACCCAGTACTTC
cdr3_aa: CASSLTSPEETQYF

j_call: TRBJ1-2
v_call: TRBV5-5
d_call: -
cdr3_length: 12
clone_size: few
cdr3_nt: TGTGCCAGCAGTAGAGGTGAGGCCGGCTACACCTTC
cdr3_aa: CASSRGEAGYTF

j_call: TRBJ1-5
v_call: TRBV7-2
d_call: TRBD1
cdr3_length: 15
clone_size: few
cdr3_nt: TGTGCCAGCAGCGGGGACAGGGGACTTCATCAGCCCCAGCATTTT
cdr3_aa: CASSGDRGLHQPQHF

j_call: TRBJ2-7
v_call: TRBV7-8
d_call: TRBD1
cdr3_length: 14
clone_size: few
cdr3_nt: TGTGCCACCAAAGCGGACAGGAGCTCCTACGAGCAGTACTTC
cdr3_aa: CATKADRSSYEQYF

j_call: TRBJ2-3
v_call: TRBV12-3/TRBV12-4
d_call: TRBD2
cdr3_length: 14
clone_size: -
cdr3_nt: TGTGCCAGCAGCCCGACTAGCGGGGTCGGTACGCAGTATTTT
cdr3_aa: CASSPTSGVGTQYF

j_call: TRBJ2-1
v_call: TRBV18
d_call: TRBD2
cdr3_length: 13
clone_size: many
cdr3_nt: TGTGCCAGCTCACGGACTAGCGACAATGAGCAGTTCTTC
cdr3_aa: CASSRTSDNEQFF

j_call: TRBJ1-4
v_call: TRBV12-3/TRBV12-4
d_call: -
cdr3_length: 11
clone_size: -
cdr3_nt: TGTGCCAGCAGTTCCCAACGAAAACTGTTTTTT
cdr3_aa: CASSSQRKLFF

j_call: TRBJ2-2
v_call: TRBV4-3
d_call: -
cdr3_length: 15
clone_size: few
cdr3_nt: TGCGCCAGCAGCCAAGAAGTAGAGGGTCCCAGGGAGCTGTTTTTT
cdr3_aa: CASSQEVEGPRELFF

j_call: TRBJ2-5
v_call: TRBV20-1
d_call: -
cdr3_length: 12
clone_size: -
cdr3_nt: TGCAGTGCTCGGACTACTGGAGAGACCCAGTACTTC
cdr3_aa: CSARTTGETQYF

j_call: TRBJ2-2
v_call: TRBV18
d_call: -
cdr3_length: 14
clone_size: few
cdr3_nt: TGTGCCAGCTCACCGTTGAGCTTCGAGGGGGAGCTGTTTTTT
cdr3_aa: CASSPLSFEGELFF

j_call: TRBJ2-5
v_call: TRBV7-2
d_call: -
cdr3_length: 13
clone_size: many
cdr3_nt: TGTGCCAGCAGCCTCGCCCTTAAAGAGACCCAGTACTTC
cdr3_aa: CASSLALKETQYF

j_call: TRBJ1-6
v_call: TRBV4-3
d_call: -
cdr3_length: 16
clone_size: few
cdr3_nt: TGCGCCAGCAGCCAAGATTTAGGGGCCGGAGATTCACCCCTCCACTTT
cdr3_aa: CASSQDLGAGDSPLHF

j_call: TRBJ2-2
v_call: TRBV30
d_call: TRBD2
cdr3_length: 14
clone_size: -
cdr3_nt: TGTGCCTGGAGACCGGGACTATTATCCGGGGAGCTGTTTTTT
cdr3_aa: CAWRPGLLSGELFF

j_call: TRBJ2-2
v_call: TRBV4-3
d_call: TRBD2
cdr3_length: 15
clone_size: few
cdr3_nt: TGCGCCAGCAGCCAAGTATCTCCGGGGGGCGGGGAGCTGTTTTTT
cdr3_aa: CASSQVSPGGGELFF

j_call: TRBJ2-3
v_call: TRBV5-1
d_call: TRBD2
cdr3_length: 15
clone_size: few
cdr3_nt: TGCGCCAGCAGAGCGGGGACTAGCGGGTCAGATACGCAGTATTTT
cdr3_aa: CASRAGTSGSDTQYF

j_call: TRBJ2-7
v_call: TRBV24-1
d_call: -
cdr3_length: 12
clone_size: many
cdr3_nt: TGTGCCACCCTGCGGCCGCTCTACGAGCAGTACTTC
cdr3_aa: CATLRPLYEQYF

j_call: TRBJ1-1
v_call: TRBV7-2
d_call: -
cdr3_length: 15
clone_size: many
cdr3_nt: TGTGCCAGCAGCGCTCTGGGGCAGTTAAACACTGAAGCTTTCTTT
cdr3_aa: CASSALGQLNTEAFF

j_call: TRBJ2-3
v_call: TRBV7-2
d_call: TRBD2
cdr3_length: 16
clone_size: -
cdr3_nt: TGTGCCAGCAGGGTACGACCGGGACTAGTGACAGATACGCAGTATTTT
cdr3_aa: CASRVRPGLVTDTQYF

j_call: TRBJ1-1
v_call: TRBV7-2
d_call: TRBD1
cdr3_length: 14
clone_size: many
cdr3_nt: TGTGCCAGCAGCTGGGACAGGGGAGGAACTGAAGCTTTCTTT
cdr3_aa: CASSWDRGGTEAFF

j_call: TRBJ1-1
v_call: TRBV4-3
d_call: -
cdr3_length: 15
clone_size: few
cdr3_nt: TGCGCCAGCAGCCATAGGGGGGAGGGGAACACTGAAGCTTTCTTT
cdr3_aa: CASSHRGEGNTEAFF

j_call: TRBJ2-3
v_call: TRBV7-2
d_call: TRBD1
cdr3_length: 14
clone_size: -
cdr3_nt: TGTGCCAGCGGGGACAGGGGGCTCGGAGATACGCAGTATTTT
cdr3_aa: CASGDRGLGDTQYF

j_call: TRBJ1-1
v_call: TRBV29-1
d_call: TRBD1
cdr3_length: 14
clone_size: many
cdr3_nt: TGCAGCGTTGTACTTCTACAGGGGGCCACTGAAGCTTTCTTT
cdr3_aa: CSVVLLQGATEAFF

j_call: TRBJ2-1
v_call: TRBV7-9
d_call: -
cdr3_length: 11
clone_size: few
cdr3_nt: TGTGCCAGCAGCCCCGATGCAGGGCAGTTCTTC
cdr3_aa: CASSPDAGQFF

j_call: TRBJ2-7
v_call: TRBV28
d_call: -
cdr3_length: 14
clone_size: few
cdr3_nt: TGTGCCAGCAGTTTATCGCAGGGGTCCTACGAGCAGTACTTC
cdr3_aa: CASSLSQGSYEQYF

j_call: TRBJ2-3
v_call: TRBV29-1
d_call: -
cdr3_length: 14
clone_size: -
cdr3_nt: TGCAGCGTTAGTCCCCAAGCCTTGACAGATACGCAGTATTTT
cdr3_aa: CSVSPQALTDTQYF

j_call: TRBJ2-2
v_call: TRBV6-2/TRBV6-3
d_call: TRBD2
cdr3_length: 17
clone_size: few
cdr3_nt: TGTGCCAGCAGTTACCCAGTAGCGGGGGGGAACACCGGGGAGCTGTTTTTT
cdr3_aa: CASSYPVAGGNTGELFF

j_call: TRBJ2-1
v_call: TRBV7-2
d_call: -
cdr3_length: 13
clone_size: few
cdr3_nt: TGTGCCAGCAGGTTACAGGTTTTGGGTGAGCAGTTCTTC
cdr3_aa: CASRLQVLGEQFF

j_call: TRBJ2-7
v_call: TRBV14
d_call: -
cdr3_length: 16
clone_size: few
cdr3_nt: TGTGCCAGCAGCCAAGAGCGCTGGGGCGAGTGGAACGAGCAGTACTTC
cdr3_aa: CASSQERWGEWNEQYF

j_call: TRBJ2-7
v_call: TRBV5-1
d_call: -
cdr3_length: 14
clone_size: many
cdr3_nt: TGCGCCAGCAGCCCACCACAGACCACCTACGAGCAGTACTTC
cdr3_aa: CASSPPQTTYEQYF

j_call: TRBJ1-3
v_call: TRBV29-1
d_call: TRBD1
cdr3_length: 13
clone_size: many
cdr3_nt: TGCAGCGGCACGACAGGGGATGGAAACACCATATATTTT
cdr3_aa: CSGTTGDGNTIYF

j_call: TRBJ2-1
v_call: TRBV14
d_call: TRBD2
cdr3_length: 15
clone_size: few
cdr3_nt: TGTGCCAGCAGCCAAGCGCGCGGGAGGTACAATGAGCAGTTCTTC
cdr3_aa: CASSQARGRYNEQFF

j_call: TRBJ2-2
v_call: TRBV2
d_call: -
cdr3_length: 13
clone_size: few
cdr3_nt: TGTGCCAGCAGGACAGAAAACACCGGGGAGCTGTTTTTT
cdr3_aa: CASRTENTGELFF

j_call: TRBJ2-5
v_call: TRBV5-1
d_call: TRBD2
cdr3_length: 15
clone_size: few
cdr3_nt: TGCGCCAGCAGCTTTTTTCTAGCGGGGCAAGAGACCCAGTACTTC
cdr3_aa: CASSFFLAGQETQYF

j_call: TRBJ2-1
v_call: TRBV20-1
d_call: TRBD2
cdr3_length: 10
clone_size: few
cdr3_nt: TGCAGTCCTGCGGGGGGCGTTGCGTTCTTC
cdr3_aa: CSPAGGVAFF

j_call: TRBJ1-5
v_call: TRBV6-1
d_call: -
cdr3_length: 15
clone_size: few
cdr3_nt: TGTGCCAGCGAGAGAAGGGGGGGTAGCAATCAGCCCCAGCATTTT
cdr3_aa: CASERRGGSNQPQHF

j_call: TRBJ1-5
v_call: TRBV4-3
d_call: -
cdr3_length: 14
clone_size: few
cdr3_nt: TGCGCCAGCAGCCAAGATCGCAGTGGGCAGCCCCAGCATTTT
cdr3_aa: CASSQDRSGQPQHF

j_call: TRBJ2-7
v_call: TRBV4-2
d_call: -
cdr3_length: 16
clone_size: -
cdr3_nt: TGTGCCAGCAGCCAAGATGGGACATTTACTTCCTACGAGCAGTACTTC
cdr3_aa: CASSQDGTFTSYEQYF